This T cell receptor (beta chain) was sequenced for a study of cytomegalovirus exposure and HLA in healthy donors. It was with 60 Vbeta and 13 Jbeta primers that the PCR ran. Using immunoSEQ multiplex PCR, the repertoire was profiled, and TCRdb retains in-frame clones only, with some absent. The sample has tens of thousands of clones. J gave up 6 bases and V 10 bases, and 6 bases lay outside the gene matches. This CDR3 is 11 amino acids long. CDR1 ENHRY and CDR2 SYGVKD come from the germline V gene. The gene calls are TRBV10-3 and TRBJ2-7; 7 bases are shared with TRBD1. The TCR sequence derives from a man aged 50 or older in good health and CMV-seronegative. Sequenced: PBMCs. The CDR3 DNA is TGTGCCACAGGGACAGTGGGCGAGCAGTACTTC. It yields the protein CATGTVGEQYF.